These 11 T cell receptor beta chains were sequenced from one sample in a study of HIV-infected patients and healthy controls (dated by TCRdb to between 2012 and 2015). The library relied on 5' RACE. TCRdb records Illumina MiSeq as the sequencer. Reverse transcription of about 550 ng RNA was performed with SuperScript III using primers directed against the alpha and beta constant regions. Separate alpha and beta chain libraries were generated by chain-specific third strand synthesis with multiplexing indices. The raw public reads went through TCRdb reprocessing: fastp at Q25, MiXCR clone calling, in-frame beta chains kept. All rows with the same CDR3 protein become a single entry with the most common DNA and genes. For this sample the table gives over 10,000 distinct CDR3 sequences, of which under 6.5% were detected only once. The ten top clones hold under 3.5% of the sample. Since whole blood was used without any cell fractionation, the repertoire reflected all peripheral T cells in unsorted form.

Specimen: blood. The receptors here all came from an adult in good health.

This clonotype appeared many times. V and J are TRBV7-9 and TRBJ1-2, with 8 bases matching TRBD1. The CDR3 sequence is 15 residues long. The trim removed 7 bases at V and 6 bases at J, leaving 13 bases unmatched. CDR1 SEHNR and CDR2 FQNEAQ come from the germline V gene (reference sequence). The CDR3 coding sequence is TGTGCCAGCACCTTCGGCGCAGGGGGCGCGGATGGCTACACCTTC. It specifies CASTFGAGGADGYTF. The entire variable domain, with the rest obtained from reference TRBV7-9 and TRBJ1-2, is as follows: DTGVSQNPRHKITKRGQNVTFRCDPISEHNRLYWYRQTLGQGPEFLTYFQNEAQLEKSRLLSDRFSAERPKGSFSTLEIQRTEQGDSAMYLCASTFGAGGADGYTFGSGTRLTVV.

This clonotype was detected ten times or more. V and J are TRBV18 and TRBJ2-5; D is ambiguous. V was pared by 4 bases and J by 4 bases, with 13 bases between. CDR3 length: 14 residues. Germline CDR1 is KGHSH and CDR2 is LQKENI. CDR3 in amino acids: CASSLSGPGETQYF. The CDR3 region has the DNA TGTGCCAGCTCACTATCCGGGCCCGGAGAGACCCAGTACTTC. Based on the CDR3 plus reference TRBV18 and TRBJ2-5, the full variable domain is NAGVMQNPRHLVRRRGQEARLRCSPMKGHSHVYWYRQLPEEGLKFMVYLQKENIIDESGMPKERFSAEFPKEGPSILRIQQVVRGDSAAYFCASSLSGPGETQYFGPGTRLLVL.

There are many counts of this clonotype. This chain connects TRBV20-1 to TRBJ2-5; no definite D call. V was trimmed by 0 bases and J by 1 base, leaving 15 bases between them. Per germline, CDR1 DFQATT and CDR2 SNEGSKA (reference sequence). The CDR3 has 16 residues. The CDR3 sequence: CSARDFRKQSQETQYF. CDR3 nucleotides: TGCAGTGCTAGAGATTTTCGTAAACAGAGCCAAGAGACCCAGTACTTC.

This clonotype is medium-sized (0.01 to 0.1%) by share. The genes are TRBV12-3 or TRBV12-4 and TRBJ1-5; TRBD1 matches 7 bases. There are 14 residues in the CDR3. Losses at the gene ends were 6 bases for V and 3 bases for J; bases not matched to a gene: 5. The CDR3 nucleotides read TGTGCCAGCAGCCCCGGGACAGACAATCAGCCCCAGCATTTT. Protein: CASSPGTDNQPQHF.

This clonotype was observed a handful of times. V is TRBV5-5 and J is TRBJ1-1; 7 bases match TRBD1. CDR3 length equals 14 residues. With 5 bases clipped from V and 2 bases from J, the junction kept 6 bases outside the gene matches. Germline V gene sequence: CDR1 SGHKS, CDR2 YYEKEE (reference sequence). CDR3 in DNA: TGTGCCAGCAGTCGGGACAGAGTTAACACTGAAGCTTTCTTT. Protein: CASSRDRVNTEAFF.

The chain is built from TRBV12-3 or TRBV12-4 and TRBJ1-3, with 9 positions matching TRBD1. V lost 5 bases, J lost 6 bases, and 8 bases stayed unmatched. CDR3 length: 15 amino acids. CDR3 sequence (DNA): TGTGCCAGCAGTCGAACTACAGGGGGCAAAAACACCATATATTTT. Residues: CASSRTTGGKNTIYF.

Relative to its sample, this clonotype is medium-sized. This chain links TRBV3-1 with TRBJ1-5; the D is unclear. Germline values: CDR1 LGHDT, CDR2 YNNKEL (reference sequence). Deletions cut 6 bases from V and 7 bases from J, with 16 bases between. This CDR3 has 14 amino acids. Here the CDR3 DNA reads TGTGCCAGCAGTCTCGGTCGGGGAAACCAGCCCCAGCATTTT. It is translated as CASSLGRGNQPQHF. The full variable domain, in which reference TRBV3-1 and TRBJ1-5 provide the parts outside the CDR3, is DTAVSQTPKYLVTQMGNDKSIKCEQNLGHDTMYWYKQDSKKFLKIMFSYNNKELIINETVPNRFSPKSPDKAHLNLHINSLELGDSAVYFCASSLGRGNQPQHFGDGTRLSIL.

The table lists this clonotype with many counts. The chain recombines TRBV21-1 with TRBJ2-3; whether TRBD2, the table's D call, matches the DNA was not checked. TRBV21-1 represents a pseudogene. The length of the CDR3 is 20 residues. CDR3 nucleotides: TGTGCCAGCAGCAAAGCCGCCCTAGCGGGGGGGCATACTAGCACAGATACGCAGTATTTT. Its translation is CASSKAALAGGHTSTDTQYF.

This clonotype is labeled medium-sized. This sequence joins TRBV12-3 or TRBV12-4 and TRBJ1-2; 8 bases fit TRBD1. The CDR3 is made up of 14 amino acids. V trimming: 5 bases; J trimming: 7 bases; junction bases outside the gene matches: 9. CDR3 sequence (DNA): TGTGCCAGCAGTCCGCAGGGGGCACAGGGTGGCTACACCTTC. Its translation: CASSPQGAQGGYTF.

This clonotype is medium-sized within its sample. The chain links TRBV7-6 to TRBJ2-7; 8 bases match TRBD2. CDR1 is SGHVS, CDR2 FNYEAQ, per germline. V shed 4 bases and J 7 bases; nucleotides not matched to a gene: 9. The CDR3 consists of 14 residues. For the CDR3, the DNA is TGTGCCAGCAGCTCGGGGGGGGCCCTTGAAGAGCAGTACTTC. Protein sequence: CASSSGGALEEQYF.

This clonotype has at least ten counts. The V call is TRBV20-1, the J call TRBJ2-5; 7 nucleotides line up with TRBD1. CDR1 DFQATT and CDR2 SNEGSKA come from the germline V gene (reference sequence). J gave up 4 bases and V 6 bases, and 5 bases lay outside the gene matches. The CDR3 is made up of 12 amino acids. The CDR3, as DNA: TGCAGTGCAAACGACAGGGCAGAGACCCAGTACTTC. Translating it yields CSANDRAETQYF.